This TCR beta chain appears in the sequencing data of a study of identical twins. The table lists this clonotype with many counts. Its antigen is unknown. Through template switching, a universal primer site was introduced, and the cDNA contained unique molecular identifiers. TCRdb reprocessed the 5' RACE reads with MiXCR, giving one entry per CDR3 protein. In the table there are just over 450,000 distinct CDR3 sequences, over 12% of which are singletons. The CDR3 consists of 15 residues. Trimming took off 4 bases at V and 1 base at J, with 13 bases between the two ends. Germline CDR1 reads MNHEY; CDR2 reads SVGAGI. Study findings and constraints: Fewer insertions characterized abundant cord blood beta clonotypes, whereas memory repertoires showed none. One should note that invariant MAIT and iNKT cells could partly confound zero-insertion analyses.

Separately, the same data were catalogued under a study of yellow fever vaccine responses in identical twins.

The receptor comes from a woman between 18 and 30 years old in good health. This chain links TRBV6-5 with TRBJ1-1, with a possible D match to TRBD1 (5 bases). The sequencing sample was made of CD4+ T cells sorted from blood. CDR3 nucleotides: TGTGCCAGCAGTTTCTCGGGACGGAGGAACACTGAAGCTTTCTTT. As protein: CASSFSGRRNTEAFF.